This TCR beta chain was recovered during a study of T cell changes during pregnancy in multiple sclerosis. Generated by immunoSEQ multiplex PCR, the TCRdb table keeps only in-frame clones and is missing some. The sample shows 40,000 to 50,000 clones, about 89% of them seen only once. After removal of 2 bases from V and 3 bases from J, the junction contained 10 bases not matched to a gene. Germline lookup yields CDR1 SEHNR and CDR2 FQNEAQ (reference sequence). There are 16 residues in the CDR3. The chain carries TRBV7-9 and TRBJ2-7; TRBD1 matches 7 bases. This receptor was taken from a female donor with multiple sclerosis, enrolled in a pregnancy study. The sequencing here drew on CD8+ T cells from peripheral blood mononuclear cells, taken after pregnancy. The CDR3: CASSLSTGKGYYEQYF. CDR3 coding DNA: TGTGCCAGCAGCTTATCGACAGGGAAGGGCTACTACGAGCAGTACTTC.